A selection of T cell receptor beta chains follows, all from one sample in a study of cytomegalovirus exposure and HLA in healthy donors. The table came from immunoSEQ multiplex PCR; TCRdb's copy has only in-frame clones and leaves some out. The repertoire has 100,000 to 150,000 clones, roughly 80% of them found once; the top ten carry more than 3.5%. What was sequenced was PBMCs. Source of these receptors: a middle-aged woman in good health and CMV-seropositive. The CDR3 runs from the conserved cysteine through the conserved F or W. Each record gives: J gene, V gene, CDR3 protein.

TRBJ2-1,TRBV9,CASSDSGLAFNEQFF
TRBJ1-2,TRBV19,CASSSSDSPSDGYTF
TRBJ2-2,TRBV6-6,CASSQLAGNTGELFF
TRBJ2-1,TRBV7-9,CASSTDGYNEQFF
TRBJ2-7,TRBV7-2,CASSLLGQGDEQYF
TRBJ2-3,TRBV18,CASSPSSDTQYF
TRBJ1-1,TRBV30,CAWSGSVRDLGNTEAFF
TRBJ2-5,TRBV5-1,CASSSAGTGLETQYF
TRBJ2-7,TRBV28,CASSTGLDAYEQYF
TRBJ2-2,TRBV27,CASSLLTQWNTGELFF
TRBJ2-3,TRBV4-3,CASSYSGIADTQYF
TRBJ2-7,TRBV10-2,CASSEFPSGRDEQYF
TRBJ1-2,TRBV18,CASSLNRVGGDYGYTF
TRBJ1-1,TRBV7-8,CASTRRTEAFF
TRBJ1-2,TRBV2,CASSVEGAGSFYGYTF
TRBJ1-1,TRBV5-1,CASSSGQTNTEAFF
TRBJ2-1,TRBV27,CASSPTDRGYNEQFF
TRBJ2-3,TRBV6-1,CASSEAAGGGTDTQYF
TRBJ2-5,TRBV5-1,CASSLGNGIGETQYF
TRBJ2-1,TRBV28,CASSIGGRSYNEQFF
TRBJ1-1,TRBV30,CAWRPGHLNTEAFF
TRBJ1-5,TRBV6-1,CASSAGGGTVNQPQHF
NA,TRBV5-6,CASSRISSYEQYF
TRBJ2-6,TRBV7-2,CASSTTGAGANVLTF
TRBJ2-7,TRBV9,CASSVGQGVGYEQYF
TRBJ1-1,TRBV5-1,CASSLRGMNTEAFF
TRBJ1-2,TRBV6-4,CASSDGDSDGYTF
TRBJ1-2,TRBV6-5,CASRPQSGTIYGYTF
TRBJ2-2,TRBV9,CASSVGIGASEGELFF
TRBJ2-1,TRBV6-5,CASSYGGRKYNEQFF
TRBJ2-6,TRBV6-4,CASSEQGAGANVLTF
TRBJ2-6,TRBV27,CASSPQGTGANVLTF
TRBJ2-2,TRBV28,CASSLGLAGAGELFF
TRBJ2-1,TRBV5-1,CASSHGLAGVISIEQFF
TRBJ1-4,TRBV7-2,CASSSGQGTNEKLFF
TRBJ1-3,TRBV2,CATTSSNTIYF
TRBJ2-2,TRBV11-3,CASTPIAGGGAGELFF
TRBJ2-7,TRBV4-3,CASSQGLAGRRGDYEQYF
TRBJ1-5,TRBV30,CAWQAGINQPQHF
TRBJ2-5,TRBV11-3,CASSYRSGSQETQYF
TRBJ2-2,TRBV7-2,CASSLVPATGYGGELFF
TRBJ1-2,TRBV7-9,CASSIVHRVSERYTF
TRBJ2-5,TRBV4-3,CASSRGRAGETQYF
NA,TRBV7-9,CSSSLGTSGRDYEQYF
TRBJ2-3,TRBV7-9,CASSPEEGPRLRTQYF
TRBJ2-1,TRBV29-1,CSGNGGPYNEQFF
TRBJ1-2,TRBV19,CASTPGQGQGSYGYTF
TRBJ1-3,TRBV28,CASSPGQSAPYF
TRBJ1-3,TRBV30,CAWSATGTGANTIYF
TRBJ2-3,TRBV6-1,CASSGIDGGGSDTQYF
TRBJ2-1,TRBV4-3,CASSQDTPGGGPNEQFF
TRBJ2-1,TRBV5-1,CASSPFAGGNNEQFF
TRBJ1-5,TRBV2,CASSDGSRGLNQPQHF
TRBJ1-5,TRBV6-1,CASSEQGSQPQHF
TRBJ2-3,TRBV19,CASSIGLTSGGTDTQYF
TRBJ2-6,TRBV11-3,CASSQTGSSSGANVLTF
TRBJ1-4,TRBV6-1,CASSLLGRGLFF
TRBJ1-1,TRBV5-6,CASSFGDRGPFTEAFF